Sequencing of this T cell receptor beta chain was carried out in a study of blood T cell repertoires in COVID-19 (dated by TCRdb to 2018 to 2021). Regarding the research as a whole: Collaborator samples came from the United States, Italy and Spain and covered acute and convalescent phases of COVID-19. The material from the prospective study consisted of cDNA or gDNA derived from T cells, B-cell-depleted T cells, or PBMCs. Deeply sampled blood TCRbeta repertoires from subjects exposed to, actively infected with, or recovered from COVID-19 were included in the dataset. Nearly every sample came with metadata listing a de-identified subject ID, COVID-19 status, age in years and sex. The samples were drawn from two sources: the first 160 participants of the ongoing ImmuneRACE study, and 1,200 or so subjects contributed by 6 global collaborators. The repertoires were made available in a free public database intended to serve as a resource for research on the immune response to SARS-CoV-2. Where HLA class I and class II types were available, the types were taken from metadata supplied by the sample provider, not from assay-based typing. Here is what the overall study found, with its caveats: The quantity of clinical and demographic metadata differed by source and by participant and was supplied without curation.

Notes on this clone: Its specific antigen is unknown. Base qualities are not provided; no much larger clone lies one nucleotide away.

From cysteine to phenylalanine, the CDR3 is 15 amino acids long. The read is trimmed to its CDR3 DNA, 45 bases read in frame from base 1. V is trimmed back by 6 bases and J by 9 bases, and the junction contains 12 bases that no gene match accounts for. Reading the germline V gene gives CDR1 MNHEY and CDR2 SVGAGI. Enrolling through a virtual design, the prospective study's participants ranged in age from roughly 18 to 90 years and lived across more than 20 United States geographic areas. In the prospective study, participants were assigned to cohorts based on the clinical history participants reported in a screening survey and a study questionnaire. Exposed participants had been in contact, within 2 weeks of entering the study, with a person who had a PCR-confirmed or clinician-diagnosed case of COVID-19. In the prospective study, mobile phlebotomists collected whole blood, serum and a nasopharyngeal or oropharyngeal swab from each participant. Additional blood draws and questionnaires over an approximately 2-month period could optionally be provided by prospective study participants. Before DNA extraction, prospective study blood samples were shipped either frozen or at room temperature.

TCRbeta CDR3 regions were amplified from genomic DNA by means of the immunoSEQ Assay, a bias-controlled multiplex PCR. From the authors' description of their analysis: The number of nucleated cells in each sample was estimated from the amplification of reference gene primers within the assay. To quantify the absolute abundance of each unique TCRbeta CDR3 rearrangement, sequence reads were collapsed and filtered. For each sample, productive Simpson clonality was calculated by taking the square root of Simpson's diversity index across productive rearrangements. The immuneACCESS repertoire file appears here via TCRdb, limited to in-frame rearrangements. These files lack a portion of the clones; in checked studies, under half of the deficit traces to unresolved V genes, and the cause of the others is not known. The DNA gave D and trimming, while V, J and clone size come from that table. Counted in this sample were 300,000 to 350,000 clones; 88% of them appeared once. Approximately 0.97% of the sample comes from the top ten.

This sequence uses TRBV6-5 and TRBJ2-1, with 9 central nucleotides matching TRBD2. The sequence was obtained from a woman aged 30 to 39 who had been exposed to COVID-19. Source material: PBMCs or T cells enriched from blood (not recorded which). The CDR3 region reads CASSNSGRSSVEQFF. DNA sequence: TGTGCCAGCAGCAATAGCGGGAGATCTTCCGTTGAGCAGTTCTTC.